In its sample, the clone carrying this TCR beta chain was seen a few times. Antigen specificity is unknown. The data belong to a study of blood T cells in healthy people across ages. Primers used in a second PCR of roughly 7 to 12 cycles were a sample-barcoded 5' primer and a J-beta primer mix. Samples each returned at least 2.5 million CDR3-containing paired-end reads. TCRdb re-derived calls from the 5' RACE reads in MiXCR, one entry per CDR3 protein. The data show 1.5 million to 2 million distinct CDR3 sequences, approximately 39% seen once. The germline V gene has CDR1 MDHEN and CDR2 SYDVKM. The CDR3 spans 14 residues. Unmatched junction bases numbered 5, after V lost 1 base and J lost 5 bases. Extracted total RNA amounted to at least 5 micrograms for each sample. Points from the study as a whole: Per million T cells, TCR beta diversity dropped about linearly as age rose. Fewer expanded clones and more diversity marked long-lived versus aged donors.

Sequencing was performed on blood. The TCR was taken from a human donor in good health. The genes are TRBV28 and TRBJ2-7; 7 nucleotides align to TRBD1. CDR3 DNA: TGTGCCAGCAGTTTATCCCTGACAGGGAACGAGCAGTACTTC. Translated: CASSLSLTGNEQYF. Full variable domain (missing parts from reference TRBV28 and TRBJ2-7): DVKVTQSSRYLVKRTGEKVFLECVQDMDHENMFWYRQDPGLGLRLIYFSYDVKMKEKGDIPEGYSVSREKKERFSLILESASTNQTSMYLCASSLSLTGNEQYFGPGTRLTVT.